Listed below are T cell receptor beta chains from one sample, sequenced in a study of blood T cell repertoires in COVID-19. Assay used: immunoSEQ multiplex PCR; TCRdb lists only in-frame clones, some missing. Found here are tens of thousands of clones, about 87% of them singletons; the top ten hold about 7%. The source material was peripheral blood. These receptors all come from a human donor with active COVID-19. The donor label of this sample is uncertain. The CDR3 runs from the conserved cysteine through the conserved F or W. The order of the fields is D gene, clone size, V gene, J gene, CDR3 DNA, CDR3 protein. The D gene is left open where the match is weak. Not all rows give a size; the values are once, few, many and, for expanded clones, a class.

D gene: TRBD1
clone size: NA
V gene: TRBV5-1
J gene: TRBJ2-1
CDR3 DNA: TGCGCCAGCAGCCCCCTAGAGGGGGCTGAGGCTGAGCAGTTCTTC
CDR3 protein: CASSPLEGAEAEQFF

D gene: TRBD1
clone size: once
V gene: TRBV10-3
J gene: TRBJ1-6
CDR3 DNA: TGTGCCATCAGTGAGTCAGGGGGACAGGGGAGTTCACCCCTCCACTTT
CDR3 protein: CAISESGGQGSSPLHF

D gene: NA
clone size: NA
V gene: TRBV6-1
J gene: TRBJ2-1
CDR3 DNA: TGTGCCAGCAGTGAAGGTGTGGACACGAGAAGCGAGCAGTTCTTC
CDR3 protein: CASSEGVDTRSEQFF

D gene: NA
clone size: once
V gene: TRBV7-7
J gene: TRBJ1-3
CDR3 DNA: TGTGCTAGCAGCTTAGCGGAGGGTTCGGGAAACACCATATATTTT
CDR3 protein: CASSLAEGSGNTIYF

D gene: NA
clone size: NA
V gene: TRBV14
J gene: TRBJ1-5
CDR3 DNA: TGTGCCAGCAGCCAAGATCACATCCAGCCCCAGCATTTT
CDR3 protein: CASSQDHIQPQHF

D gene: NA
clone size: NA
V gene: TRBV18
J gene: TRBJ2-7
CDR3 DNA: TGTGCCAGCTCACAGGGTATTGGACAGAGGCCCTACGAGCAGTACTTC
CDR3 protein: CASSQGIGQRPYEQYF

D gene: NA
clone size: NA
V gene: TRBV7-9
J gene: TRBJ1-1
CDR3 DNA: TGTGCCAGCAGTATGGACGGGGGTGTCACTGAAGCTTTCTTT
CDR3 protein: CASSMDGGVTEAFF

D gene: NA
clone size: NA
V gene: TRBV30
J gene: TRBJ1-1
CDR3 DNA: TGTGCCTGGAGTGGGAAGACAACAGGGAACACTGAAGCTTTCTTT
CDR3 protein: CAWSGKTTGNTEAFF

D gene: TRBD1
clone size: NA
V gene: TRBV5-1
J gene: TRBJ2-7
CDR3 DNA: TGCGCCAGCAGTCAGACAGGGGCCGAGCAGTACTTC
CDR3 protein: CASSQTGAEQYF

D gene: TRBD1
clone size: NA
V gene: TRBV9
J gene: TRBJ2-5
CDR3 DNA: TGTGCCAGCAGCGCAAACAGGGGTATGGGGCCCCAAGAGACCCAGTACTTC
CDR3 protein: CASSANRGMGPQETQYF

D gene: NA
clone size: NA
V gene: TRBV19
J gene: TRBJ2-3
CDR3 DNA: TGTGCCAGTAGCGACAGTCCTGGCACAGATACGCAGTATTTT
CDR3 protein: CASSDSPGTDTQYF

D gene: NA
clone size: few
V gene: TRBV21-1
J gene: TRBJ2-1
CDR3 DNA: TGTGCCAGCAGCAATTGGATAGCGGGGGGCTCTGAGCAGTTCTTC
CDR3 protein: CASSNWIAGGSEQFF

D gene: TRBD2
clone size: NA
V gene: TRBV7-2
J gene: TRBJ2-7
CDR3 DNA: TGTGCCAGCAGCTTAGAGACTAGCAGCCCGCAGTACTTC
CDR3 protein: CASSLETSSPQYF

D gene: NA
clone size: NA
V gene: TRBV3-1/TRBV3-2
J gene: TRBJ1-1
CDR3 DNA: TGTGCCAGCAGCCAAGCAGGGCCCGGCGCTGAAGCTTTCTTT
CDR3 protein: CASSQAGPGAEAFF

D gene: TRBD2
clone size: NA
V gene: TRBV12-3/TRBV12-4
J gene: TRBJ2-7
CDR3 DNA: TGTGCCAGCGTGGGGGGGGGCTACGAGCAGTACTTC
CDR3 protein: CASVGGGYEQYF

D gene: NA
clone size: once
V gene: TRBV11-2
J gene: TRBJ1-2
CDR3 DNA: TGTGCCAGCAGCTCGTCAGCGTTTCGCTATGGCTACACCTTC
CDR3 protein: CASSSSAFRYGYTF

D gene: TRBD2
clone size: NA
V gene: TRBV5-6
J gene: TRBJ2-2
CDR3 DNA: TGTGCCAGCAGCAGGGGACTAGCGGGAGCGAAGACCGGGGAGCTGTTTTTT
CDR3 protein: CASSRGLAGAKTGELFF

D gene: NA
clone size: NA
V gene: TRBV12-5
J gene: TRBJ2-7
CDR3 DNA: TGTGCTAGTGGTTTCGGAGTCTCAGAGCAGTACTTC
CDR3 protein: CASGFGVSEQYF

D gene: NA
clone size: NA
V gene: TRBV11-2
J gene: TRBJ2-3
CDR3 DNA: TGTGCCAGCAGCTTAGTCGAGTTGCATACGCAGTATTTT
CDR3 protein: CASSLVELHTQYF

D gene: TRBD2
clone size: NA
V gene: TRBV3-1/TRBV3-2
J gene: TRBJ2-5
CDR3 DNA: TGTGCCAGCAGCCAAGGGTTTCAATGGACTAGCGGGGGGGTCGAGACCCAGTACTTC
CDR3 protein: CASSQGFQWTSGGVETQYF

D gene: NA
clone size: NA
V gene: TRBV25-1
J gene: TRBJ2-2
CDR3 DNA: TGTGCCAGCAGTGATCCTACTAGAACCGGGGAGCTGTTTTTT
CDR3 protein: CASSDPTRTGELFF

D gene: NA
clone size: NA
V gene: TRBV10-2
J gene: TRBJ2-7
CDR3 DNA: TGCGCCAGCATGGCCCAAAACGAGCAGTACTTC
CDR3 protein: CASMAQNEQYF

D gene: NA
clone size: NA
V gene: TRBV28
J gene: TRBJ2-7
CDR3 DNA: TGTGCCAGCCTGAACACGGGGGTTTACGAGCAGTACTTC
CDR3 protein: CASLNTGVYEQYF

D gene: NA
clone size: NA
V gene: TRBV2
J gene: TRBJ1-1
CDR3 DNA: TGTGCCAGCGCACAGAACACTGAAGCTTTCTTT
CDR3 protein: CASAQNTEAFF

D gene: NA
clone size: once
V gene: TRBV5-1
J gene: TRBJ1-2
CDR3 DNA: TGCGCCAGCAGCTTGGTGCCAGATCCAAACTATGGCTACACCTTC
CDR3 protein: CASSLVPDPNYGYTF

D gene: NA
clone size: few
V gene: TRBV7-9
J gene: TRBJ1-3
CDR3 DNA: TGTGCCAGCACCTCCGGTGGGGGGGGAAACACCATATATTTT
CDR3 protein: CASTSGGGGNTIYF

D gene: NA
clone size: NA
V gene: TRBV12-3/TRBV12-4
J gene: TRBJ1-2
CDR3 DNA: TGTGCCAGCAGTTTCTCGAACTATGGCTACACCTTC
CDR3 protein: CASSFSNYGYTF

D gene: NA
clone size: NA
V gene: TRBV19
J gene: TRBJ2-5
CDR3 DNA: TGTGCCAGTAAATGGGGCAGCAAAGAGACCCAGTACTTC
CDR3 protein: CASKWGSKETQYF

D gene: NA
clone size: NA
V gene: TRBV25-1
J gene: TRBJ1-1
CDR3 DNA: TGTGCCAGCAGGACCTCCCGGGCAGCGGGGGACACTGAAGCTTTCTTT
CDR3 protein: CASRTSRAAGDTEAFF

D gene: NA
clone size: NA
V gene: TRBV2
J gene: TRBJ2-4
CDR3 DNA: TGTGCCAGCAGTGAGGAGACAGCCAAAAACATTCAGTACTTC
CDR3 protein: CASSEETAKNIQYF

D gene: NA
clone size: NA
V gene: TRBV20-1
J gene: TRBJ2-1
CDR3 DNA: TGCAGTGCCAGTCCAGACAGGCCCCCCTCCAATGAGCAGTTCTTC
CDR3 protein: CSASPDRPPSNEQFF

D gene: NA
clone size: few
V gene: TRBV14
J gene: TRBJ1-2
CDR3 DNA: TGTGCCAGCAGCCAAGATCCGCGGAGCAGCTATGGCTACACCTTC
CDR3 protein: CASSQDPRSSYGYTF

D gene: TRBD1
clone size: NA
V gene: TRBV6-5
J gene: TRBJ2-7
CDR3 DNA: TGTGCCAGCAGTTTAGGACAGGACCTTTACTACGAGCAGTACTTC
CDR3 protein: CASSLGQDLYYEQYF

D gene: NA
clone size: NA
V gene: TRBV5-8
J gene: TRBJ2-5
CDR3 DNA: TGTGCCAGCAGCTTCCAGGAGACCCAGTACTTC
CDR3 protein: CASSFQETQYF

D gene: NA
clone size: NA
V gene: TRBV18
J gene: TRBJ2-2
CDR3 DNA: TGTGCCAGCTCACCAGTGATAGGACTAAACACCGGGGAGCTGTTTTTT
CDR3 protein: CASSPVIGLNTGELFF

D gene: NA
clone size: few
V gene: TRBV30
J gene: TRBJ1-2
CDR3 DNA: TGTGCCCCACAGGCTAACTATGGCTACACCTTC
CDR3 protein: CAPQANYGYTF

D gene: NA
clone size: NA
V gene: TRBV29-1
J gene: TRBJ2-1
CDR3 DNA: TGCAGCGCTGGGCCTCCTAATGAGCAGTTCTTC
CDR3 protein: CSAGPPNEQFF

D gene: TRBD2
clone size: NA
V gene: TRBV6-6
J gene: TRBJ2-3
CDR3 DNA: TGTGCCAGCAGTTACTCGGGTAGCGGGAGCTCAGATACGCAGTATTTT
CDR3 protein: CASSYSGSGSSDTQYF

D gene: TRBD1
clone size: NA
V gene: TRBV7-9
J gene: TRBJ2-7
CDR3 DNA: TGTGCCAGCAGCCCTCCCGACAGGGTGACCTACGAGCAGTACTTC
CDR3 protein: CASSPPDRVTYEQYF

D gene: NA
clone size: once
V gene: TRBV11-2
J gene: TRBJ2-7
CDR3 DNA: TGTGCCAGCAGCTTAGCTGCAACATTGCAGTACTTC
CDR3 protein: CASSLAATLQYF

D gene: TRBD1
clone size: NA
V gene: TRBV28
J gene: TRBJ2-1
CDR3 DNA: TGTGCCAGCAGTGTACCACAGGGGCGCAATGAGCAGTTCTTC
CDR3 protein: CASSVPQGRNEQFF

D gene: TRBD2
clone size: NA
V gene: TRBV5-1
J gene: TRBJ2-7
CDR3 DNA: TGCGCCAGCAGGACTAGCGGGGATGCCTACGAGCAGTACTTC
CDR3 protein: CASRTSGDAYEQYF

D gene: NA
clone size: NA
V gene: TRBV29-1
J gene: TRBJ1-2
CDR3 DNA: TGCAGCCTCGGCGGAGGAGGGACGGGCTACACCTTC
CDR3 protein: CSLGGGGTGYTF

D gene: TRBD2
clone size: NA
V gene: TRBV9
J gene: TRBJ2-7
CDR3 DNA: TGTGCCAGCAGCGTCGCCACTAGCGCCTACGAGCAGTACTTC
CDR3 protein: CASSVATSAYEQYF

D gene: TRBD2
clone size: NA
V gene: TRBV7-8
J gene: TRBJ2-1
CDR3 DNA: TGTGCCAGCAGCTCCCCGACTAGCGGGAGTTTGACCGATGAGCAGTTCTTC
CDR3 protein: CASSSPTSGSLTDEQFF

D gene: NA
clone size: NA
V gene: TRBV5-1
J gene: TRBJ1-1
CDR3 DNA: TGCGCCAGCAGCTTGGGAGGTCAGCGGAGCTTCGGCGCTTTCTTT
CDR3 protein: CASSLGGQRSFGAFF

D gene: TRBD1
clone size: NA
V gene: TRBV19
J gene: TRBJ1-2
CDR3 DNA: TGTGCCAGTAGTTTCGCGGACAGGGGGCTGTTTTACTATGGCTACACCTTC
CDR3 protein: CASSFADRGLFYYGYTF

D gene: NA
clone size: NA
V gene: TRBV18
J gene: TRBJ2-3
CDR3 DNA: TGTGCCAGCTCGGCTGACAGAAGCACAGATACGCAGTATTTT
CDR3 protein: CASSADRSTDTQYF

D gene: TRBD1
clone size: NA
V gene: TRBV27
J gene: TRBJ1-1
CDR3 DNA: TGTGCCAGCAGTTTATCGCCCCGGGACAGGCCCGGTGTGGCTTTCTTT
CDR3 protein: CASSLSPRDRPGVAFF

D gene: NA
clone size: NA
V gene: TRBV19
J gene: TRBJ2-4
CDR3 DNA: TGTGCCAGTCAGGCCGGGGAGGCAAACATTCAGTACTTC
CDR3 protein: CASQAGEANIQYF

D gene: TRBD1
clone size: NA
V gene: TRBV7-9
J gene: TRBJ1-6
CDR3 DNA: TGTGCCAGCAGCCCTCGACAGGGAAATAATTCACCCCTCCACTTT
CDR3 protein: CASSPRQGNNSPLHF

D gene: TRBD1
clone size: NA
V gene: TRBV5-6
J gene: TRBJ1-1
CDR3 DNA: TGTGCCAGCAGCTGGGGGGGACAGGGGAGTACTGAAGCTTTCTTT
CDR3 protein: CASSWGGQGSTEAFF

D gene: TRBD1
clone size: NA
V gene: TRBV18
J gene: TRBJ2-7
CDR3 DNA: TGTGCCAGCTCACCGACAGGGGGCTTTGGGCCCTACGAGCAGTACTTC
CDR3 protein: CASSPTGGFGPYEQYF

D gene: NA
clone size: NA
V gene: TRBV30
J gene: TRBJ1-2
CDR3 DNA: TGTGCCTGGAGTGTAGGAGTGGGGGCTGGCTACACCTTC
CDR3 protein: CAWSVGVGAGYTF

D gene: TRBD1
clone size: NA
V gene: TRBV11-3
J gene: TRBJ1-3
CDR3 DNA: TGTGCCAGCAGCAAAGGACAGGGGAGCTCTGGAAACACCATATATTTT
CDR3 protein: CASSKGQGSSGNTIYF